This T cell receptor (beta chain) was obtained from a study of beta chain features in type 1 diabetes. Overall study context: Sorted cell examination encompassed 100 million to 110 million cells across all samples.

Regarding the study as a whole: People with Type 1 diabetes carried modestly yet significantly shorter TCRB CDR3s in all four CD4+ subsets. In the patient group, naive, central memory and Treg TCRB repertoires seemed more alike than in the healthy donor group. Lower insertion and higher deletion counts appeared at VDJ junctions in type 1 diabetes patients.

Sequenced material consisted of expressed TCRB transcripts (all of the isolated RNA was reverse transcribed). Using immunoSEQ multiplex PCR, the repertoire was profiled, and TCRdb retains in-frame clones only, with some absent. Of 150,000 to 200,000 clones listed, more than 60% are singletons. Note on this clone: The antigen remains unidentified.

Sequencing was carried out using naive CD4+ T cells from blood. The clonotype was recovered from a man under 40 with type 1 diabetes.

CDR3 region: CAWNLVRRLEDTEAFF. CDR3 DNA: TGTGCCTGGAATTTGGTCAGGAGACTTGAGGACACTGAAGCTTTCTTT. This chain connects TRBV30 to TRBJ1-1, with D unclear. Germline values: CDR1 GTSNPN, CDR2 SVGIG (reference sequence). Trimming pared 4 bases from V and 3 bases from J, leaving 21 bases between. This CDR3 has 16 amino acids.